This TCR beta chain originates from a study of blood T cell repertoires in COVID-19. Study background: The study drew acute and convalescent COVID-19 samples from the United States, Italy and Spain. PBMCs, B-cell-depleted T cells, or T cells were the source of the cDNA or gDNA that made up the material.

The CDR3 contains 17 residues. As processed by the authors: Amplification with reference gene primers provided the estimates of nucleated cell counts. Sequencing used immunoSEQ multiplex PCR; TCRdb keeps in-frame clones, though not all of them. D and trimming come from the DNA, and the V and J calls and clone size come from that table. The sample contains about 270,000 clones, about 87% of which appear only once. The TCR was taken from a woman between 50 and 59 years old with acute or convalescent COVID-19. The source material was peripheral blood. The chain has TRBV21-1 and TRBJ2-3; the D call of TRBD2 is as the table states it, not checked on the DNA. TRBV21-1 is assigned pseudogene status. The CDR3, as DNA: TGTGCCAGCACCTATCGAGGGAGCGGGAGTTACACAGATACGCAGTATTTT. Protein: CASTYRGSGSYTDTQYF.